These 10 T cell receptor beta chains share one sample of origin, sequenced in a study of control samples from healthy donors and cancer patients. Sequencing used immunoSEQ multiplex PCR; TCRdb keeps in-frame clones, though not all of them. Seen here are some 140,000 clones, roughly 94% observed once, and the top ten hold 13% to 15%. The sample comprised PBMCs. These receptors were obtained from a man aged 55 to 70 with colorectal cancer.

The chain carries TRBV2 and TRBJ2-7; D remains ambiguous. The CDR3 loop spans 13 amino acids. V was trimmed by 0 bases and J by 6 bases, leaving 9 bases between them. CDR1 is SNHLY, CDR2 FYNNEI, per germline. CDR3 protein: CASSEARAPEQYF. The CDR3 DNA sequence: TGTGCCAGCAGTGAAGCGAGAGCGCCCGAGCAGTACTTC. Filled out from reference TRBV2 and TRBJ2-7, the complete variable domain reads EPEVTQTPSHQVTQMGQEVILRCVPISNHLYFYWYRQILGQKVEFLVSFYNNEISEKSEIFDDQFSVERPDGSNFTLKIRSTKLEDSAMYFCASSEARAPEQYFGPGTRLTVT.

This rearrangement joins TRBV5-1 to TRBJ2-7; D unresolved. The V gene lost 0 bases and the J gene lost 3 bases, with 7 bases spanning the gap. The germline gives CDR1 SGHRS, CDR2 YFSETQ. This CDR3 region has 13 residues. In DNA form, the CDR3 reads TGCGCCAGCAGCTTGGAGCTCTACTACGAGCAGTACTTC. It encodes CASSLELYYEQYF.

The V and J genes are TRBV9 and TRBJ2-4, with D maybe TRBD1 (5 bases). V lost 5 bases and J 8 bases, leaving 20 bases between the germline ends. CDR3 length: 15 amino acids. Germline-derived CDR1 and CDR2 are SGDLS and YYNGEE. CDR3 in amino acids: CASSVTDEQGDIQYF. DNA for the CDR3: TGTGCCAGCAGTGTTACTGACGAACAAGGGGACATTCAGTACTTC.

The rearrangement uses TRBV6-5 and TRBJ2-7; the match to TRBD1 covers 7 bases. This CDR3 is built from 15 residues. V shed 2 bases and J 1 base; nucleotides not matched to a gene: 5. Germline CDR1 is MNHEY and CDR2 is SVGAGI. In DNA form, the CDR3 reads TGTGCCAGCAGTTACGCCGGGACAGAATCCTACGAGCAGTACTTC. Its translation: CASSYAGTESYEQYF.

The V gene is TRBV5-5, the J gene TRBJ2-1; D possibly matches TRBD1 or TRBD2 (7 bases each). The CDR3 sequence is 16 residues long. Germline CDR1 SGHKS, CDR2 YYEKEE (reference sequence). With 0 bases removed from V and 4 bases from J, the gap between germline ends came to 14 bases. This chain's CDR3 is CASSLEAGQRYNEQFF. For the CDR3, the DNA is TGTGCCAGCAGCTTGGAAGCGGGACAGCGATACAATGAGCAGTTCTTC.

This clone was found a few times. The rearrangement joins TRBV5-4 to TRBJ1-1; weak D call: TRBD1 (6 bases). The CDR3 covers 13 residues. The germline gives CDR1 SGHNT, CDR2 YYREEE (reference sequence). V lost 2 bases, J lost 1 base, and 6 bases lay in between. Here the CDR3 reads CASSLQGNTEAFF. Written as DNA, the CDR3 is TGTGCCAGCAGCTTACAGGGGAACACTGAAGCTTTCTTT.

The gene calls are TRBV28 and TRBJ2-3; TRBD2 matches at 13 bases. The CDR3 extends over 17 amino acids. With 6 bases clipped from V and 4 bases from J, the junction kept 10 bases outside the gene matches. Germline V gene data show CDR1 as MDHEN and CDR2 as SYDVKM. The CDR3 DNA reads as TGTGCCAGCAGCCCCACCGCACTAGCGGGGGGGCCAGATACGCAGTATTTT. Its protein product is CASSPTALAGGPDTQYF.

The chain couples TRBV18 to TRBJ2-5; D is possibly TRBD2 (5 bases). This CDR3 region has 13 residues. CDR1 and CDR2 from the germline V gene are KGHSH and LQKENI. The ends were cut back, 5 bases at V and 1 base at J, with 8 bases in the middle. CDR3 sequence reads: CASSRLLQETQYF. The DNA for the CDR3 is TGTGCCAGCTCAAGACTACTCCAAGAGACCCAGTACTTC.

The chain links TRBV30 to TRBJ1-2; D ambiguous. Germline assignment: CDR1 GTSNPN and CDR2 SVGIG (reference sequence). The CDR3 covers 13 residues. Trimming cost V 7 bases and J 5 bases, with 17 bases left between them. The CDR3: CASTPGKFYGYTF. CDR3 DNA: TGTGCCTCGACCCCGGGGAAATTTTATGGCTACACCTTC.

V usage is TRBV6-1 and J usage is TRBJ1-3; D may be TRBD1 (5 bases). Trimming removed 0 bases at V and 3 bases at J, with 18 bases between. There are 18 residues in the CDR3. Germline V gives CDR1 MNHNS, CDR2 SASEGT. CDR3 amino acids: CASSEASPAQGGGNTIYF. In DNA, the CDR3 is TGTGCCAGCAGTGAAGCCAGCCCGGCCCAGGGAGGTGGAAACACCATATATTTT.